These 4 T cell receptor beta chains were sequenced from one sample in a study of read filtering for tumor transcriptome and immune sequencing. Molecular barcoded adaptors covering alpha/delta and beta/gamma chains were used on around 400 ng RNA. TCRdb processed the reads anew with MiXCR; each CDR3 protein has one entry. The profile shows tens of thousands of distinct CDR3 sequences, 20% to 25% of them singletons. Sequenced input: a population of CD138-negative cells sorted from bone marrow. The source of these receptors is a donor aged 40 or over with multiple myeloma.

This clonotype was observed many times. The genes are TRBV20-1 and TRBJ1-4; D gene ambiguous. The V gene's germline CDR1 is DFQATT and CDR2 SNEGSKA (reference sequence). V lost 6 bases and J lost 8, with 16 bases in between. The CDR3 covers 13 residues. The CDR3: CSAERRGLEKLFF. DNA for the CDR3: TGCAGTGCAGAGCGACGAGGACTCGAAAAACTGTTTTTT.

Of note for this clonotype: Given a far larger clone just one base away, this is likely a sequencing read error. The gene calls are TRBV6-5 and TRBJ1-1; 8 nucleotides match TRBD1. Germline lookup yields CDR1 MNHEY and CDR2 SVGAGI. The CDR3 has 16 amino acids. DNA for the CDR3: TGTGCCAGCGGTTATTTCAGGGGGCTCGTGAACACTGAAGCTTTCTTT. Its translation: CASGYFRGLVNTEAFF.

In regard to this clonotype: One base away lies a much larger clone, so this may be a sequencing read error. In nucleotides, the CDR3 is TGTGCCAGCAGCTTAGATTACTACGAGCAGCACTTC. Its protein product is CASSLDYYEQHF. The J gene is TRBJ2-7, the V gene TRBV11-2; D not certain. This CDR3 region has 12 residues. The germline V gene has CDR1 SGHAT and CDR2 FQNNGV. Full variable domain (outside the CDR3, taken from reference TRBV11-2 and TRBJ2-7): EAGVAQSPRYKIIEKRQSVAFWCNPISGHATLYWYQQILGQGPKLLIQFQNNGVVDDSQLPKDRFSAERLKGVDSTLKIQPAKLEDSAVYLCASSLDYYEQHFGPGTRLTVT.

This clonotype was found a few times. This chain joins TRBV20-1 and TRBJ1-5; a weak D match, TRBD1 (6 bases). The CDR3 is made up of 13 amino acids. Germline CDR1 is DFQATT and CDR2 is SNEGSKA (reference sequence). V dropped 2 bases and J dropped 4 bases, with 9 bases sitting between them. The chain's CDR3 is CSARRTANQPQHF. The CDR3 coding sequence is TGCAGTGCTAGACGGACAGCAAATCAGCCCCAGCATTTT.